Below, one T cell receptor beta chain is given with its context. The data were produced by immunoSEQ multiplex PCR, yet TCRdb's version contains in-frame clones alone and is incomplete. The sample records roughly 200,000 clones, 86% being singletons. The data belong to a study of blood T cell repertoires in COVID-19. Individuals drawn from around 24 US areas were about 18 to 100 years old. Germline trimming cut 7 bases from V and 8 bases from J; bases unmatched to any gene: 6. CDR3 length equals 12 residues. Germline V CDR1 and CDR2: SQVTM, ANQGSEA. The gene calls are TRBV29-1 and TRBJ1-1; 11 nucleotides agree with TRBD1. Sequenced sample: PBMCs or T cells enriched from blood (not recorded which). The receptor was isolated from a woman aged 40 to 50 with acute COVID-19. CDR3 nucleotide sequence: TGCAGCGCTTCGGGACAGGGGGAGGAAGCTTTCTTT. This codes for CSASGQGEEAFF.